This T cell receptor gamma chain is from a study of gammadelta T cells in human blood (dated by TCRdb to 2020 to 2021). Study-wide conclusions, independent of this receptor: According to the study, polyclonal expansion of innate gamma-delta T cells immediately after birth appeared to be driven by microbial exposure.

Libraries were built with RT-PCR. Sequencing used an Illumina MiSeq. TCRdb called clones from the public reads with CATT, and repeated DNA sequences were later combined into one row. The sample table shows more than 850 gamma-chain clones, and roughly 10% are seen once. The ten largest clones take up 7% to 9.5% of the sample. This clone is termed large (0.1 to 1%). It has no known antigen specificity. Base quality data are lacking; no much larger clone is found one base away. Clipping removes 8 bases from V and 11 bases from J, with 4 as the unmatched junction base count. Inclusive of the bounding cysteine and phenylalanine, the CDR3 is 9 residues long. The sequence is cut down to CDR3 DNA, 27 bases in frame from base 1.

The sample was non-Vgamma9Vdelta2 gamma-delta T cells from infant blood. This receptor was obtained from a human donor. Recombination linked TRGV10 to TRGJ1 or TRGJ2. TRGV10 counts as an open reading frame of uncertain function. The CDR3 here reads CAAWVEKLF. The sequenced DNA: TGTGCTGCGTGGGTAGAGAAACTCTTT.